This T cell receptor (beta chain) was documented in a study of technical replicates of blood from several donors. Libraries were prepared by immunoSEQ multiplex PCR; TCRdb keeps only in-frame clonotypes and omits some of them. Of about 70,000 clones detected, approximately 97% appear once; the ten largest clones hold approximately 0.2%. The germline V gene encodes CDR1 SGHTA and CDR2 FQGNSA. The V end was cut by 5 bases, the J end by 7 bases, with 14 bases between. The CDR3 contains 13 residues. The chain uses TRBV7-2 and TRBJ2-5, with D possibly TRBD1 on 5 matching bases. The sequenced sample was T cells isolated from PBMCs. The source is a human donor in good health. The CDR3, as DNA: TGTGCCAGCAGCCCTAGTCGTCAGGGGACCCAGTACTTC. Amino acids: CASSPSRQGTQYF. The full variable domain, with the rest looked up from reference TRBV7-2 and TRBJ2-5, is GAGVSQSPSNKVTEKGKDVELRCDPISGHTALYWYRQSLGQGLEFLIYFQGNSAPDKSGLPSDRFSAERTGGSVSTLTIQRTQQEDSAVYLCASSPSRQGTQYFGPGTRLLVL.